One sample yielded the 28 T cell receptor beta chains listed below, sequenced in a study of spatial heterogeneity in lung cancer. The study, taken as a whole, reports: Counts of expanded intratumoral alpha and beta TCRs tracked tumor mutation counts.

MiXCR, run by TCRdb on the 5' RACE reads, gives a single entry per CDR3 protein. The data contain 5,500 to 7,500 distinct CDR3 sequences, 13% to 15% of them seen just once; the ten biggest clones take up over 8%. Documented time point: sample taken at primary tumor resection. The antigens of these receptors remain unknown. This sample comprised lung tumor tissue, obtained at surgery. Receptors were obtained from a male donor with early-stage non-small cell lung cancer.

The sample holds a few counts of this clonotype. This beta chain appears as a stray read in a library generated for alpha chains; its size is not informative. This chain connects TRBV7-8 to TRBJ2-7; the D is unclear. The V and J ends lost 1 base and 1 base respectively, with 8 bases between them. Germline V lookup: CDR1 SGHVS, CDR2 FQNEAQ. The CDR3 has 14 residues. CDR3 DNA sequence: TGTGCCAGCAGCTTAGGCTCGTCGTCCTACGAGCAGTACTTC. Translation gives CASSLGSSSYEQYF.

This clonotype was found many times. Little can be read into the size of this beta chain, an off-target read in a library designed for alpha chains. J is TRBJ2-2 and V is TRBV10-3, with a tentative D call TRBD2 (6 bases). V dropped 6 bases and J dropped 2 bases, with 13 bases sitting between them. Germline-derived CDR1 and CDR2 are ENHRY and SYGVKD. This CDR3 has 15 residues. The CDR3 region has the DNA TGTGCCATCAGCTTTGCGGGACTTAACACCGGGGAGCTGTTTTTT. It encodes CAISFAGLNTGELFF.

This clonotype is large in the sample. The library was built for alpha chains, so this beta chain is an off-target read and its size means little. The CDR3 reads CASSLAGGTDTQYF. Written as DNA, the CDR3 is TGTGCCAGCAGTTTAGCGGGAGGCACAGATACGCAGTATTTT. The V gene is TRBV28, the J gene TRBJ2-3; TRBD2 aligns across 7 bases. The CDR3 sequence is 14 residues long. The germline V gene encodes CDR1 MDHEN and CDR2 SYDVKM. Trimming removed 2 bases from V and 1 base from J; junction bases left unmatched: 0.

This clonotype has more than one count but fewer than ten. Since the library was made to target alpha chains, this beta chain is a stray read and its abundance is not meaningful. The J gene is TRBJ2-7, the V gene TRBV18, with 9 positions matching TRBD1. Germline assignment: CDR1 KGHSH and CDR2 LQKENI. The CDR3 is 14 amino acids. Unmatched junction bases numbered 4, after V lost 5 bases and J lost 2 bases. In DNA, the CDR3 is TGTGCCAGCTCAAAGGGACAGGGAACCTACGAGCAGTACTTC. Translated: CASSKGQGTYEQYF.

This clonotype was seen more than once but under ten times. A library made for alpha chains picked up this beta chain off target, so its size means little. The CDR3 nucleotides are TGTGCCAGCTCACCCTACGGGCTAGCGGGAGGGGACAATGAGCAGTTCTTC. Translated: CASSPYGLAGGDNEQFF. The chain couples TRBV18 to TRBJ2-1; the match to TRBD2 covers 12 bases. The CDR3 runs to 17 residues. Germline values: CDR1 KGHSH, CDR2 LQKENI. J was trimmed by 5 bases and V by 3 bases; bases with no gene match: 8.

Sample share makes this clonotype medium-sized (0.01 to 0.1%). This beta chain came through as a stray read in a library set up for alpha chains, and its size says little. The V gene is TRBV24-1, the J gene TRBJ2-3, with unresolved D. This CDR3 comprises 13 residues. Trimming took off 0 bases at V and 4 bases at J, with 4 bases between the two ends. Germline V gives CDR1 KGHDR, CDR2 SFDVKD. CDR3 bases: TGTGCCACCAGTGATTTGACCCCAGATACGCAGTATTTT. Translated, it gives CATSDLTPDTQYF.

This clonotype is classed as medium-sized (0.01 to 0.1%). This beta chain is off target for a library built for alpha chains, so its abundance means little. This chain joins TRBV9 and TRBJ2-7; 11 nucleotides agree with TRBD2. This CDR3 comprises 15 residues. The trim removed 3 bases at V and 1 base at J, leaving 3 bases unmatched. Per germline, CDR1 SGDLS and CDR2 YYNGEE. This chain's CDR3 is CASSEGTSGSYEQYF. CDR3 in DNA: TGTGCCAGCAGCGAGGGGACTAGCGGTTCCTACGAGCAGTACTTC.

This clonotype occurred once. This beta chain is a stray read from a library made for alpha chains; its abundance is not meaningful. V gene TRBV9 combines with J gene TRBJ2-5, with a tentative D call TRBD2 (6 bases). Germline V gene data show CDR1 as SGDLS and CDR2 as YYNGEE. The CDR3 extends over 14 amino acids. With 4 bases removed from V and 5 bases from J, the gap between germline ends came to 15 bases. Here the CDR3 reads CASSSLATGETQYF. CDR3 nucleotide sequence: TGTGCCAGCAGCTCTCTAGCGACGGGGGAGACCCAGTACTTC.

This clonotype was counted between two and nine times. Within a library made for alpha chains, this beta chain is off target, and its count is uninformative. V and J are TRBV14 and TRBJ2-2; the D is unclear. The CDR3 runs to 12 residues. V was pared by 2 bases and J by 7 bases, with 5 bases between. Germline V CDR1 and CDR2: SGHDN, FVKESK. This CDR3 is CASSQRSGELFF. CDR3 nucleotides: TGTGCCAGCAGCCAAAGGAGCGGGGAGCTGTTTTTT.

In its sample, this clonotype is medium-sized. Since it is a stray read in a library aimed at alpha chains, this beta chain has a size that is not meaningful. CDR3 coding DNA: TGTGCCAGCAGTTTCAGGGGTGAGCAGTTCTTC. Its translation: CASSFRGEQFF. The chain carries TRBV12-3 or TRBV12-4 and TRBJ2-1; D may be TRBD1 (6 bases). V was trimmed by 3 bases and J by 9 bases, leaving 6 bases between them. This CDR3 has 11 amino acids.

This clonotype was counted many times. The library was built for alpha chains, so this beta chain is an off-target read and its size means little. The gene calls are TRBV12-3 or TRBV12-4 and TRBJ2-3; D not resolved. The V end lost 4 bases, the J end lost 2 bases, and 7 bases lay between the germline ends. This CDR3 is built from 13 residues. DNA of the CDR3: TGTGCCAGCAGTTCGTCTATCACAGATACGCAGTATTTT. Protein product: CASSSSITDTQYF.

The sample holds many counts of this clonotype. This beta chain is an unintended read in a library built for alpha chains; its size means little. The chain is built from TRBV29-1 and TRBJ1-2; no definite D call. Per germline, CDR1 SQVTM and CDR2 ANQGSEA. This CDR3 has 13 residues. The germline V and J ends were trimmed by 3 bases and 5 bases, with 13 bases remaining between them. In DNA form, the CDR3 reads TGCAGCGTTGACCCTGGGGTTGAATATGGCTACACCTTC. Residues: CSVDPGVEYGYTF.

In the case of this clonotype: A library prepared for alpha chains yielded this beta chain as an off-target read; its size is of little meaning. V is TRBV5-4 and J is TRBJ2-5, with no clear D. This CDR3 region has 14 residues. With 2 bases removed from V and 6 bases from J, the gap between germline ends came to 14 bases. Looked up from germline, CDR1 is SGHNT and CDR2 is YYREEE (reference sequence). CDR3 residues: CASSFIFSSQTQYF. For the CDR3, the DNA is TGTGCCAGCAGCTTTATTTTCAGCAGTCAGACCCAGTACTTC.

To note about this clonotype: This beta chain is a stray read from a library made for alpha chains; its abundance is not meaningful. This chain links TRBV12-3 or TRBV12-4 with TRBJ1-2, with a tentative D call TRBD1 (6 bases). V dropped 7 bases and J dropped 2 bases, with 17 bases sitting between them. This CDR3 comprises 15 residues. Here the CDR3 DNA reads TGTGCCAGCACCCTAATAACGGGGGGCAACTATGGCTACACCTTC. This sequence encodes CASTLITGGNYGYTF.

This clonotype occurred many times. The library was built for alpha chains, so this beta chain is an off-target read and its size means little. The gene calls are TRBV19 and TRBJ2-7; TRBD2 might be the D (6 bases). V gave up 5 bases and J gave up 6 bases, with 17 bases separating them. Germline V gives CDR1 LNHDA, CDR2 SQIVND (reference sequence). The CDR3 consists of 14 residues. CDR3 nucleotides: TGTGCCAGTAGTGTGCCAATGGGAGGTGGCGAGCAGTACTTC. Its translation: CASSVPMGGGEQYF.

This clonotype has just a few counts. As an off-target read in a library built for alpha chains, this beta chain has a frequency of little significance. This chain joins TRBV29-1 and TRBJ1-1; TRBD1 aligns across 7 bases. Losses at the gene ends were 4 bases for V and 2 bases for J; bases not matched to a gene: 4. Germline CDR1 is SQVTM and CDR2 is ANQGSEA. The CDR3 is 13 amino acids. CDR3 region: CSVGRDSNTEAFF. CDR3 sequence (DNA): TGCAGCGTTGGCCGGGACAGCAACACTGAAGCTTTCTTT.

This clonotype was observed many times. In a library made to pick up alpha chains, this beta chain is a stray read with a size that means little. The chain carries TRBV20-1 and TRBJ1-1, with 7 bases fitting TRBD1. The CDR3 length is 15 residues. The germline V gene encodes CDR1 DFQATT and CDR2 SNEGSKA (reference sequence). J lost 1 base, V lost 0 bases, and 5 bases had no gene match. In nucleotides, the CDR3 is TGCAGTGCTAGAGACCAGACAGGGCAGAACACTGAAGCTTTCTTT. This sequence encodes CSARDQTGQNTEAFF.

This clonotype was detected ten times or more. Because this beta chain is a stray read in a library intended to capture alpha chains, its abundance should not be given much weight. The chain couples TRBV29-1 to TRBJ2-3; D is ambiguous. Germline-derived CDR1 and CDR2 are SQVTM and ANQGSEA. The CDR3 spans 12 residues. Trimming shortened V by 7 bases and J by 0 bases, and 8 bases separated the two germline ends. CDR3 sequence: CSGSQSTDTQYF. CDR3 bases: TGCAGCGGATCACAGAGCACAGATACGCAGTATTTT.

This clonotype was seen repeatedly, ten times or more. Being off target in a library aimed at alpha chains, this beta chain has a size of little meaning. The chain employs TRBV4-2 and TRBJ1-5, with TRBD1 matching over 12 bases. V gave up 0 bases and J gave up 6 bases; unmatched junction bases: 3. The germline CDR1 and CDR2 sequences are LGHNA and YNFKEQ. The CDR3 length is 16 residues. The CDR3 loop is CASSQESGQGAQPQHF. The DNA for the CDR3 is TGTGCCAGCAGCCAAGAGTCGGGACAGGGGGCTCAGCCCCAGCATTTT.

This clonotype rates as medium-sized. This beta chain represents an off-target read in a library built for alpha chains; its size is of limited meaning. V gene TRBV27 combines with J gene TRBJ1-4; tentatively, D is TRBD1 (5 bases). This CDR3 comprises 13 residues. Trimming left V 5 bases short and J 8 bases short, with 12 bases between. Germline V CDR1 and CDR2: MNHEY, SMNVEV (reference sequence). CDR3 sequence (DNA): TGTGCCAGCAGTATTTGGGGGAGGGAAAAACTGTTTTTT. It encodes CASSIWGREKLFF.

This clonotype is medium-sized. A library prepared for alpha chains yielded this beta chain as an off-target read; its size is of little meaning. This sequence joins TRBV6-6 and TRBJ1-1; D might be TRBD1 (5 bases). Germline values: CDR1 MNHNY, CDR2 SVGAGI (reference sequence). V dropped 2 bases and J dropped 5 bases, with 12 bases sitting between them. The CDR3 is 14 residues long. The CDR3 loop is CASSYTQGRTEAFF. CDR3 sequence (DNA): TGTGCCAGCAGTTACACCCAGGGTCGAACTGAAGCTTTCTTT.

This clonotype is medium-sized by share. Found in a library prepared for alpha chains, this beta chain is an off-target read, and its abundance has little meaning. The chain recombines TRBV7-8 with TRBJ1-1; D remains ambiguous. This CDR3 has 16 amino acids. V was shortened by 0 bases and J by 6 bases, with 17 bases between the two germline ends. Germline V gene sequence: CDR1 SGHVS, CDR2 FQNEAQ. The CDR3 nucleotides are TGTGCCAGCAGCTTAGCTCTAGGCATTCCCCTCCCTGAAGCTTTCTTT. This translates into CASSLALGIPLPEAFF.

This clonotype is termed large. Because the library targeted alpha chains, this beta chain is an off-target read whose size means little. The chain joins TRBV2 to TRBJ2-1; D gene uncertain. The CDR3 runs to 14 residues. V was trimmed by 3 bases and J by 5 bases, leaving 11 bases between them. Germline CDR1 reads SNHLY; CDR2 reads FYNNEI. The CDR3 DNA is TGTGCCAGCAGTGATATGAGGCCAGACAATGAGCAGTTCTTC. It yields the protein CASSDMRPDNEQFF.

Judged by abundance, this clonotype is medium-sized. Because the library targeted alpha chains, this beta chain is an off-target read whose size means little. This chain joins TRBV20-1 and TRBJ2-7; 12 bases match TRBD2. This CDR3 comprises 15 residues. The ends lost 2 bases at V and 4 bases at J; junction bases unmatched: 6. Germline V gene lookup returns CDR1 DFQATT and CDR2 SNEGSKA (reference sequence). CDR3 residues: CSARSGLAGSYEQYF. The CDR3 DNA is TGCAGTGCTAGATCTGGACTAGCGGGATCTTACGAGCAGTACTTC.

This clonotype was seen a few times. A library prepared for alpha chains yielded this beta chain as an off-target read; its size is of little meaning. This rearrangement joins TRBV21-1 to TRBJ1-5; whether TRBD1, the table's D call, matches the DNA was not checked. TRBV21-1 is designated a pseudogene. CDR3 size: 18 residues. The CDR3 is CASSKRRVGQYSNQPQHF. The CDR3 DNA reads TGTGCCAGCAGCAAACGCCGCGTGGGACAGTATAGCAATCAGCCCCAGCATTTT.

By its share, this clonotype is medium-sized. This beta chain is a stray read from a library made for alpha chains; its abundance is not meaningful. The rearrangement joins TRBV9 to TRBJ2-1, with 7 bases identical to TRBD1. Germline V gene lookup returns CDR1 SGDLS and CDR2 YYNGEE. The CDR3 sequence is 12 residues long. Trimming removed 3 bases from V and 11 bases from J; junction bases left unmatched: 5. The CDR3 nucleotides are TGTGCCAGCAGCGCGGGACAGAATAAGCAGTTCTTC. Protein: CASSAGQNKQFF.

With respect to this clonotype: Being off target in a library aimed at alpha chains, this beta chain has a size of little meaning. The chain recombines TRBV12-3 or TRBV12-4 with TRBJ1-1; the D is unclear. Deletions cut 8 bases from V and 2 bases from J, with 6 bases between. This CDR3 has 11 amino acids. The CDR3 nucleotides are TGTGCCAGCGGGCATAACACTGAAGCTTTCTTT. Translation: CASGHNTEAFF.

With regard to this clonotype: Since it is a stray read in a library aimed at alpha chains, this beta chain has a size that is not meaningful. The CDR3 DNA is TGTGCCAGCAGCGTAGCCCCCGGGACAGGCCCCGAGGGTGAAAAACTGTTTTTT. Translated, it gives CASSVAPGTGPEGEKLFF. The J gene is TRBJ1-4, the V gene TRBV9, with 8 bases fitting TRBD1. Losses at the gene ends were 0 bases for V and 7 bases for J; bases not matched to a gene: 14. Germline CDR1 and CDR2: SGDLS and YYNGEE. The CDR3 runs 18 residues. The full variable domain, its missing parts supplied by reference TRBV9 and TRBJ1-4, is DSGVTQTPKHLITATGQRVTLRCSPRSGDLSVYWYQQSLDQGLQFLIQYYNGEERAKGNILERFSAQQFPDLHSELNLSSLELGDSALYFCASSVAPGTGPEGEKLFFGSGTQLSVL.